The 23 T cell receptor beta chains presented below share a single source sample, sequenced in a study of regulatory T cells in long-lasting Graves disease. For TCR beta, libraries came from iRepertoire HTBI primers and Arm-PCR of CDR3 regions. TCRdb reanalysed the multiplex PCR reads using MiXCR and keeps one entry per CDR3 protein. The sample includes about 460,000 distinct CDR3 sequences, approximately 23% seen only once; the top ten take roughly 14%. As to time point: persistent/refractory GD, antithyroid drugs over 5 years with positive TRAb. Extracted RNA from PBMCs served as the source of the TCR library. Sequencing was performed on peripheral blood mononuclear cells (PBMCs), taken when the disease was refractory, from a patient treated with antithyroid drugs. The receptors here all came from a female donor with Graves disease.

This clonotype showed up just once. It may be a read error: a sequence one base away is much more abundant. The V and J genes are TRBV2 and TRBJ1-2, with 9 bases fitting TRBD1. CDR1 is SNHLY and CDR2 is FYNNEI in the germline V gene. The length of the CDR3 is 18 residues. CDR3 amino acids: CASSLTLTNPGQGKGYAF. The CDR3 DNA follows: TGTGCCAGCAGTCTCACCCTTACAAACCCCGGACAGGGGAAAGGCTACGCCTTC. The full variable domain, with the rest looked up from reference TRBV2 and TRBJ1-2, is EPEVTQTPSHQVTQMGQEVILRCVPISNHLYFYWYRQILGQKVEFLVSFYNNEISEKSEIFDDQFSVERPDGSNFTLKIRSTKLEDSAMYFCASSLTLTNPGQGKGYAFGSGTRLTVV.

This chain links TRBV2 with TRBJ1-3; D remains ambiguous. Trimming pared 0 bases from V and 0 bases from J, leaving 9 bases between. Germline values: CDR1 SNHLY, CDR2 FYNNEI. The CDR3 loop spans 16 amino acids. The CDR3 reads CASSEAVVSSGNTIYF. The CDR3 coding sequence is TGTGCCAGCAGTGAAGCGGTGGTGAGCTCTGGAAACACCATATATTTT.

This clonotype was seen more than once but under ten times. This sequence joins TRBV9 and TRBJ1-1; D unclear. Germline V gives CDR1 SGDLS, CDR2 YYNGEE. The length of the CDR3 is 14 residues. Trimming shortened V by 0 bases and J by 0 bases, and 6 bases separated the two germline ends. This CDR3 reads CASSVDPMNTEAFF. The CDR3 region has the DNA TGTGCCAGCAGCGTAGACCCAATGAACACTGAAGCTTTCTTT.

This chain's CDR3 is CASSPSQYNQPQHF. CDR3 coding DNA: TGCGCCAGCAGCCCATCACAGTACAATCAGCCCCAGCATTTT. V and J are TRBV4-1 and TRBJ1-5; D not resolved. CDR1 and CDR2 (germline): MGHRA, YSYEKL. V shed 4 bases and J shed 3 bases, with 10 bases lying between them. The CDR3 runs to 14 residues.

For the CDR3, the DNA is TGTGCCGGAATCGGGACAGGGGTTCCCGGGGAGCTGTTTTTT. Amino acids: CAGIGTGVPGELFF. V is TRBV7-8 and J is TRBJ2-2, with TRBD1 matching 10 bases. The V gene end was trimmed by 11 bases and the J gene end by 6 bases; junction bases not matched to a gene: 9. The germline V gene encodes CDR1 SGHVS and CDR2 FQNEAQ. The CDR3 spans 14 residues.

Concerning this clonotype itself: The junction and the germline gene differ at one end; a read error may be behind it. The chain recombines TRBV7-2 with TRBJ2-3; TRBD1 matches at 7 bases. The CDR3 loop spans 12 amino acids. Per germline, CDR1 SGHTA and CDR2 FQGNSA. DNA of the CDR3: TGTGCCAGCAGCCCCCGGACAGGCCCCTTGGATTTT. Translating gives CASSPRTGPLDF.

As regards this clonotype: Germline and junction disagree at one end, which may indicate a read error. The CDR3 protein is CVSSLTVYTYEQYF. As DNA, the CDR3 is TGCGTCAGCAGCTTGACAGTATATACCTACGAGCAGTACTTC. The chain couples TRBV5-1 to TRBJ2-7; the D gene is possibly TRBD1 (5 bases). The germline gives CDR1 SGHRS, CDR2 YFSETQ. This CDR3 is built from 14 residues.

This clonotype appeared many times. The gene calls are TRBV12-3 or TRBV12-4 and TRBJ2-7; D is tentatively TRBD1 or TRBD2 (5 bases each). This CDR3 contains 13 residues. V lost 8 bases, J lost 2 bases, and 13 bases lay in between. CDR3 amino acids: CASEGTGTYEQYF. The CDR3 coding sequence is TGTGCCAGCGAAGGGACGGGCACCTACGAGCAGTACTTC.

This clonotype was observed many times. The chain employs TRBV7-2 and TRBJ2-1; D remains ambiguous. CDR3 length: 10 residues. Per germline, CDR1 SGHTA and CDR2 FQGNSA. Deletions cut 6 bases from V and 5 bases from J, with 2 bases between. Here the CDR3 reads CASSNNEQFF. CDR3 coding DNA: TGTGCCAGCAGTAACAATGAGCAGTTCTTC. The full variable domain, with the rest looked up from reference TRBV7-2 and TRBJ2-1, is GAGVSQSPSNKVTEKGKDVELRCDPISGHTALYWYRQSLGQGLEFLIYFQGNSAPDKSGLPSDRFSAERTGGSVSTLTIQRTQQEDSAVYLCASSNNEQFFGPGTRLTVL.

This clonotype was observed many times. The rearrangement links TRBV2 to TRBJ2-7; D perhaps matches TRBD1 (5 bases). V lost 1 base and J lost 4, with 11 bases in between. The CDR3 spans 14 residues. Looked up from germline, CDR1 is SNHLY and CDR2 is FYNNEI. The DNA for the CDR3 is TGTGCCAGCAGTGAAGGCAGGGCCTCATACGAGCAGTACTTC. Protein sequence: CASSEGRASYEQYF. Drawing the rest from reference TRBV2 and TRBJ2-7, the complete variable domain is EPEVTQTPSHQVTQMGQEVILRCVPISNHLYFYWYRQILGQKVEFLVSFYNNEISEKSEIFDDQFSVERPDGSNFTLKIRSTKLEDSAMYFCASSEGRASYEQYFGPGTRLTVT.

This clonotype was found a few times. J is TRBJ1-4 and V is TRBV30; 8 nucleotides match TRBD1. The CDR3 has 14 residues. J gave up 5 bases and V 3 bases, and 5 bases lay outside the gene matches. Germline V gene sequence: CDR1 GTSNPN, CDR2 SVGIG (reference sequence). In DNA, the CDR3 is TGTGCCTGGAGCACCGGGACAGGCAATGAAAAACTGTTTTTT. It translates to CAWSTGTGNEKLFF.

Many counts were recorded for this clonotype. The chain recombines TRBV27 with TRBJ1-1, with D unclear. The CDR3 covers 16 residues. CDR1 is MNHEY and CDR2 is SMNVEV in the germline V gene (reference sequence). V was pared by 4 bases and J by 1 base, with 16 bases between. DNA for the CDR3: TGTGCCAGCAGTTCCCTCGGGGATCAAGCGAACACTGAAGCTTTCTTT. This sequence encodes CASSSLGDQANTEAFF.

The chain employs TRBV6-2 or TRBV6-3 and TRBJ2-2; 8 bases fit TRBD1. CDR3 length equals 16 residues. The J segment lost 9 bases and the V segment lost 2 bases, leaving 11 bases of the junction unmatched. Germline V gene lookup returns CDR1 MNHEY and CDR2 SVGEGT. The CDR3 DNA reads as TGTGCCAGCAGTTACCGGACAGGGAGTTTAGCGCGGGAGCTGTTTTTT. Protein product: CASSYRTGSLARELFF.

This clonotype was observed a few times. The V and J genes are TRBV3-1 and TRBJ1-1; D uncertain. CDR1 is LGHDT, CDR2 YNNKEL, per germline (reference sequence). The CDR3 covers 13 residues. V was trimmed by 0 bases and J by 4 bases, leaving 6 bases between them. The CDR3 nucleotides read TGTGCCAGCAGCCAAGATTATGGCACTGAAGCTTTCTTT. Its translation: CASSQDYGTEAFF.

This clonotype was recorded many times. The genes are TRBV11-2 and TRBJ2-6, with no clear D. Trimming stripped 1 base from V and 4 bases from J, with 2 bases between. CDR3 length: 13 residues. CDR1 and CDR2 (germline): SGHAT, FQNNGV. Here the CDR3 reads CASSLAGANVLTF. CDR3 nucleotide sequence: TGTGCCAGCAGCTTAGCGGGGGCCAACGTCCTGACTTTC.

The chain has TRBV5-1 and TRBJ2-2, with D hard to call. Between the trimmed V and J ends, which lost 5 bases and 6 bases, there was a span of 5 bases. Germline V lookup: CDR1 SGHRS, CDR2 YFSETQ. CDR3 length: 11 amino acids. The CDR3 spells CASRTAGELFF. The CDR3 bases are TGCGCCAGCAGAACAGCCGGGGAGCTGTTTTTT.

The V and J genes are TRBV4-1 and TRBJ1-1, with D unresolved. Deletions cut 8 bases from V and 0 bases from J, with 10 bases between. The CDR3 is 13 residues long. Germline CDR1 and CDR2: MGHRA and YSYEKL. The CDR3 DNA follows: TGCGCCAGCGCTTGGTCGGTGAACACTGAAGCTTTCTTT. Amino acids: CASAWSVNTEAFF.

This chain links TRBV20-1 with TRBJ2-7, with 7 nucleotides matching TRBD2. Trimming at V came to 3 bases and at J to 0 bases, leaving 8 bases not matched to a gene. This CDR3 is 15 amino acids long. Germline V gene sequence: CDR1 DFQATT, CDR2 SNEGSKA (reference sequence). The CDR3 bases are TGCAGTGCTAGCCTACTAGCGTCGAGCTCCTACGAGCAGTACTTC. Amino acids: CSASLLASSSYEQYF.

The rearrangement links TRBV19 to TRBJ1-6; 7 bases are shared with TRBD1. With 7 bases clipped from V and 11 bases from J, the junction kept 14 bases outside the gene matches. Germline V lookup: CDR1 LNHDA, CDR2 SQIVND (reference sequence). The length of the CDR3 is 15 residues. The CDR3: CASTGTKTGTAPLHF. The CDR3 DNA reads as TGTGCCAGTACCGGGACTAAGACAGGGACGGCACCCCTCCACTTT.

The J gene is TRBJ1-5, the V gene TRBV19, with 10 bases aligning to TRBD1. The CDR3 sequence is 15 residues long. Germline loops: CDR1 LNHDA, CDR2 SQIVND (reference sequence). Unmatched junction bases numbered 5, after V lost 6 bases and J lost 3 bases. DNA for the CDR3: TGTGCCAGTAGCAGGGGACAGGGGATCAATCAGCCCCAGCATTTT. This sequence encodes CASSRGQGINQPQHF. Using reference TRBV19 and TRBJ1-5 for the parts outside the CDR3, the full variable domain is DGGITQSPKYLFRKEGQNVTLSCEQNLNHDAMYWYRQDPGQGLRLIYYSQIVNDFQKGDIAEGYSVSREKKESFPLTVTSAQKNPTAFYLCASSRGQGINQPQHFGDGTRLSIL.

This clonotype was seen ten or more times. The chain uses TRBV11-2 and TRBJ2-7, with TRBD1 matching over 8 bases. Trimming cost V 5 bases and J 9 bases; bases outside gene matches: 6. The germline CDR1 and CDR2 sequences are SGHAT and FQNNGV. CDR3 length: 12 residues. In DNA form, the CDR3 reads TGTGCCAGCAGCCCCGACAGGGGCGGGCAGTACTTC. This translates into CASSPDRGGQYF. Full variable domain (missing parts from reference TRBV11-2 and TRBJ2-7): EAGVAQSPRYKIIEKRQSVAFWCNPISGHATLYWYQQILGQGPKLLIQFQNNGVVDDSQLPKDRFSAERLKGVDSTLKIQPAKLEDSAVYLCASSPDRGGQYFGPGTRLTVT.

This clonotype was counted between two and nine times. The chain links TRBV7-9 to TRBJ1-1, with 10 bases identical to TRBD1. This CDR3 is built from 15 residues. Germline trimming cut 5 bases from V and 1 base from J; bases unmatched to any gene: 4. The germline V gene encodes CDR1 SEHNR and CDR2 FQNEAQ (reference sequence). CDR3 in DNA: TGTGCCAGCAGCGAACGACAGGGGGCGAACACTGAAGCTTTCTTT. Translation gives CASSERQGANTEAFF.

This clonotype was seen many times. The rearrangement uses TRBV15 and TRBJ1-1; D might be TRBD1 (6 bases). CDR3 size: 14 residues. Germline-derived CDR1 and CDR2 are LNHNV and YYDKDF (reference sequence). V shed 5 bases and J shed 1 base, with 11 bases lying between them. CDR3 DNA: TGTGCCACCAGCGCCGGACAGCGGAACACTGAAGCTTTCTTT. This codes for CATSAGQRNTEAFF.